Shown below are 26 T cell receptor beta chains from a single sample sequenced in a study of blood T cell repertoires in COVID-19. TCRdb's table, derived via immunoSEQ multiplex PCR, lists solely in-frame clones and lacks some. The sample yields 90,000 to 110,000 clones, 65% to 80% seen once. Specimen: peripheral blood. Receptor source: a woman aged 70-85 years with acute or convalescent COVID-19.

The CDR3 DNA follows: TGTGCCAGCAGTGAAGCCGTCCAGGGGTACGGCTACACCTTC. Encoded protein: CASSEAVQGYGYTF. The V gene is TRBV2, the J gene TRBJ1-2, with a weak D call TRBD1 (6 bases). The CDR3 extends over 14 amino acids. V lost 0 bases, J lost 8 bases, and 13 bases lay in between. Germline V gives CDR1 SNHLY, CDR2 FYNNEI.

The CDR3 loop reads CATHLGESYGYTF. Written as DNA, the CDR3 is TGTGCCACACATCTCGGGGAATCGTATGGCTACACCTTC. The chain recombines TRBV19 with TRBJ1-2; D remains unclear. Germline values: CDR1 LNHDA, CDR2 SQIVND (reference sequence). The V end lost 10 bases, the J end lost 5 bases, and 17 bases lay between the germline ends. The CDR3 loop spans 13 amino acids.

This clone was counted a few times. The CDR3 DNA reads TGTGCCAGCAGGGCTAGCGGGCTGTATGAGCAGTTCTTC. Its translation: CASRASGLYEQFF. The chain recombines TRBV12-3 or TRBV12-4 with TRBJ2-1; 8 bases fit TRBD2. The CDR3 has 13 residues. J was trimmed by 8 bases and V by 6 bases; bases with no gene match: 6.

The CDR3: CASSSQDGSGYTF. As DNA, the CDR3 is TGTGCCAGCAGTTCACAGGATGGTTCTGGCTACACCTTC. The chain couples TRBV5-6 to TRBJ1-2; D possibly corresponds to TRBD1 (5 bases). The CDR3 has 13 amino acids. The germline CDR1 and CDR2 sequences are SGHDT and YYEEEE. Trimming stripped 5 bases from V and 7 bases from J, with 15 bases between.

The rearrangement uses TRBV7-9 and TRBJ2-3, with 7 positions matching TRBD2. J gave up 1 base and V 3 bases, and 1 base lay outside the gene matches. The CDR3 is 14 amino acids. In germline, CDR1 is SEHNR, CDR2 FQNEAQ (reference sequence). CDR3 bases: TGTGCCAGCAGCTTGGCGGGGGGCACAGATACGCAGTATTTT. This gives the protein CASSLAGGTDTQYF. Looking up the rest from reference TRBV7-9 and TRBJ2-3 gives the full variable domain: DTGVSQNPRHKITKRGQNVTFRCDPISEHNRLYWYRQTLGQGPEFLTYFQNEAQLEKSRLLSDRFSAERPKGSFSTLEIQRTEQGDSAMYLCASSLAGGTDTQYFGPGTRLTVL.

The V call is TRBV29-1, the J call TRBJ2-7; 7 nucleotides match TRBD1. The CDR3 has 15 amino acids. Germline CDR1 reads SQVTM; CDR2 reads ANQGSEA. The ends lost 0 bases at V and 3 bases at J; junction bases unmatched: 8. This chain's CDR3 is CSVEDQFTGVYEQYF. The DNA for the CDR3 is TGCAGCGTTGAAGATCAATTCACAGGGGTCTACGAGCAGTACTTC.

The J gene is TRBJ2-7, the V gene TRBV9; D possibly corresponds to TRBD1 (5 bases). The CDR3 is made up of 15 amino acids. V lost 0 bases, J lost 3 bases, and 13 bases lay in between. Germline lookup yields CDR1 SGDLS and CDR2 YYNGEE. This chain's CDR3 is CASSVGVGVLYEQYF. CDR3 bases: TGTGCCAGCAGCGTAGGGGTAGGGGTTCTCTACGAGCAGTACTTC.

This chain joins TRBV15 and TRBJ1-1, with D perhaps matching TRBD1 (6 bases). The CDR3 is made up of 15 amino acids. The V gene lost 1 base and the J gene lost 1 base, with 10 bases spanning the gap. Germline CDR1 is LNHNV and CDR2 is YYDKDF (reference sequence). Written as DNA, the CDR3 is TGTGCCACCAGCAGAGCGGTGGGACAGAACACTGAAGCTTTCTTT. It yields the protein CATSRAVGQNTEAFF.

The rearrangement joins TRBV25-1 to TRBJ1-2; tentative D call: TRBD1 (6 bases). V was clipped by 6 bases and J by 6 bases, with 14 bases between them. The CDR3 has 13 residues. Germline V CDR1 and CDR2: MGHDK, SYGVNS. This CDR3 is CASRLAGGDGYTF. The DNA for the CDR3 is TGTGCCAGCAGACTAGCGGGGGGCGATGGCTACACCTTC.

The rearrangement joins TRBV15 to TRBJ2-7, with 7 bases lining up with TRBD1. The junction had 11 bases not matched to a gene; V was cut back by 8 bases and J by 4 bases. The CDR3 is made up of 14 amino acids. Germline CDR1 reads LNHNV; CDR2 reads YYDKDF (reference sequence). The CDR3 DNA is TGTGCCACCTCACCCGGGACAGAATTATACGAGCAGTACTTC. Translation gives CATSPGTELYEQYF.

This clone was seen only once. The chain joins TRBV2 to TRBJ2-7; TRBD2 might be the D (5 bases). The CDR3 is 12 residues long. Germline assignment: CDR1 SNHLY and CDR2 FYNNEI. Trimming stripped 7 bases from V and 2 bases from J, with 9 bases between. CDR3 sequence reads: CASKATTYEQYF. The CDR3 DNA sequence: TGTGCCAGCAAGGCGACTACCTACGAGCAGTACTTC.

The rearrangement uses TRBV5-1 and TRBJ2-3, with 8 bases that match TRBD1. Germline assignment: CDR1 SGHRS and CDR2 YFSETQ. Trimming removed 4 bases from V and 6 bases from J; junction bases left unmatched: 4. This CDR3 comprises 13 residues. The CDR3 sequence: CASSPQGADTQYF. The DNA of the CDR3 is TGCGCCAGCAGCCCCCAGGGGGCGGATACGCAGTATTTT.

This chain connects TRBV5-6 to TRBJ1-2, with TRBD1 as a possible D gene (6 bases). Trimming removed 5 bases from V and 4 bases from J, with 18 bases in between. Per the germline V gene, CDR1 is SGHDT and CDR2 is YYEEEE. This CDR3 is built from 15 residues. CDR3 protein: CASRVSGVVGYGYTF. The CDR3 DNA is TGTGCCAGCAGGGTCTCAGGGGTTGTTGGCTATGGCTACACCTTC.

J is TRBJ1-5 and V is TRBV12-2; the table's D call, TRBD1, was not checked against the DNA. TRBV12-2 is tagged as a pseudogene. The CDR3 runs 15 residues. CDR3 DNA sequence: TGTGCAAGTCGACGGACCCGACAGGGGAATCAGCCCCAGCATTTT. This encodes CASRRTRQGNQPQHF.

In DNA form, the CDR3 reads TGTGCCAGCAGTTACCAGACAGCTCCGAACACTGAAGCTTTCTTT. Translation: CASSYQTAPNTEAFF. The rearrangement uses TRBV6-5 and TRBJ1-1, with a possible D match to TRBD1 (5 bases). V lost 2 bases and J lost 1, with 11 bases in between. CDR3 size: 15 residues. Germline CDR1 MNHEY, CDR2 SVGAGI.

The chain links TRBV3-1 (or the pseudogene TRBV3-2) to TRBJ2-3; TRBD2 aligns across 9 bases. The V segment lost 5 bases and the J segment 5 bases; nucleotides outside the gene matches: 8. Germline CDR1 reads LGHDT; CDR2 reads YNNKEL (reference sequence). The CDR3 spans 15 residues. CDR3 sequence reads: CASSAAGGPVDTQYF. The CDR3 DNA reads as TGTGCCAGCAGCGCGGCGGGGGGGCCAGTAGATACGCAGTATTTT.

The rearrangement joins TRBV5-1 to TRBJ2-7; D not certain. Trimming removed 0 bases at V and 6 bases at J, with 10 bases between. Germline values: CDR1 SGHRS, CDR2 YFSETQ. CDR3 length: 13 amino acids. For the CDR3, the DNA is TGCGCCAGCAGCTTGGCACAGATGGGCGAGCAGTACTTC. The encoded protein is CASSLAQMGEQYF.

This clone was observed a handful of times. CDR3 loop: CSARQGSAFF. The CDR3 DNA sequence: TGCAGTGCTAGACAGGGTTCGGCTTTCTTT. The chain employs TRBV20-1 and TRBJ1-1, with TRBD1 as a possible D gene (5 bases). This CDR3 region has 10 residues. The germline V and J ends were trimmed by 2 bases and 11 bases, with 9 bases remaining between them. Germline values: CDR1 DFQATT, CDR2 SNEGSKA (reference sequence).

The chain carries TRBV5-1 and TRBJ2-1; a possible D gene is TRBD1 (6 bases). Germline CDR1 and CDR2: SGHRS and YFSETQ. The ends were cut back, 0 bases at V and 8 bases at J, with 12 bases in the middle. The CDR3 consists of 14 residues. In nucleotides, the CDR3 is TGCGCCAGCAGCTTGGAACAGGGTAGAGATGAGCAGTTCTTC. Translation gives CASSLEQGRDEQFF.

The gene calls are TRBV5-4 and TRBJ2-5, with D perhaps TRBD1 (5 bases). The V gene's germline CDR1 is SGHNT and CDR2 YYREEE (reference sequence). V dropped 3 bases and J dropped 2 bases, with 14 bases sitting between them. The CDR3 loop spans 15 amino acids. The CDR3 is CASSSRQGVQETQYF. Written as DNA, the CDR3 is TGTGCCAGCAGCTCCCGCCAAGGGGTACAAGAGACCCAGTACTTC.

This clone was detected only once. The V and J genes are TRBV27 and TRBJ2-5; D may be TRBD1 (6 bases). The CDR3 runs to 13 residues. Trimming left V 3 bases short and J 2 bases short, with 7 bases between. Germline CDR1 and CDR2: MNHEY and SMNVEV (reference sequence). DNA of the CDR3: TGTGCCAGCAGTTTTAGGGGGCAAGAGACCCAGTACTTC. This sequence encodes CASSFRGQETQYF.

CDR3 sequence: CATSRERGHAYGYTF. As DNA, the CDR3 is TGTGCCACCAGCAGAGAGAGAGGGCACGCCTATGGCTACACCTTC. This chain joins TRBV15 and TRBJ1-2; unclear D gene. The CDR3 sequence is 15 residues long. V was pared by 0 bases and J by 4 bases, with 12 bases between. Germline V gene data show CDR1 as LNHNV and CDR2 as YYDKDF (reference sequence). Using reference TRBV15 and TRBJ1-2 for the parts outside the CDR3, the full variable domain is DAMVIQNPRYQVTQFGKPVTLSCSQTLNHNVMYWYQQKSSQAPKLLFHYYDKDFNNEADTPDNFQSRRPNTSFCFLDIRSPGLGDTAMYLCATSRERGHAYGYTFGSGTRLTVV.

The rearrangement joins TRBV6-1 to TRBJ2-7; 7 bases agree with TRBD2. The CDR3 consists of 12 residues. The germline V gene has CDR1 MNHNS and CDR2 SASEGT. V shed 2 bases, J shed 13 bases, and the junction held 8 bases outside the gene matches. The CDR3 here is CASSEKRLAAYF. The CDR3 DNA is TGTGCCAGCAGTGAAAAGAGACTAGCAGCTTACTTC.

The rearrangement links TRBV6-5 to TRBJ2-6, with D uncertain. Per germline, CDR1 MNHEY and CDR2 SVGAGI. The CDR3 has 13 residues. Deletions cut 6 bases from V and 3 bases from J, with 6 bases between. CDR3 sequence (DNA): TGTGCCAGCAGGTTTAATGGGGCCAACGTCCTGACTTTC. Amino acid sequence: CASRFNGANVLTF.

CDR3 residues: CASSLDAGGQPQHF. CDR3 sequence (DNA): TGCGCCAGCAGCTTGGATGCAGGGGGCCAGCCCCAGCATTTT. The rearrangement links TRBV5-1 to TRBJ1-5; 8 nucleotides agree with TRBD1. In germline, CDR1 is SGHRS, CDR2 YFSETQ. The CDR3 runs 14 residues. Trimming cost V 0 bases and J 7 bases; bases outside gene matches: 3.

V usage is TRBV7-2 and J usage is TRBJ1-1; 9 bases are a match to TRBD1. CDR3 length: 14 amino acids. CDR1 is SGHTA and CDR2 is FQGNSA in the germline V gene. J was trimmed by 1 base and V by 7 bases; bases with no gene match: 4. The CDR3 coding sequence is TGTGCCAGCAAAGGACAGGGGAAGAACACTGAAGCTTTCTTT. Translating gives CASKGQGKNTEAFF.